This T cell receptor beta chain comes out of a study of blood T cells in healthy people across ages. Study findings and constraints: Diversity was higher, and naive CD4+ cells more numerous, in long-lived donors than in aged donors. One million T cells yielded diversity estimates that were considered underestimates. Unknown CMV status may confound age-related changes in expanded clones.

Primed by a sample-barcoded 5' primer and a J-beta primer mix, a second PCR proceeded for about 6 to 11 cycles. TCRdb re-called the 5' RACE reads with MiXCR, one entry per CDR3 protein. Here the sample spans 730,000 or so distinct CDR3 sequences, around 46% being singletons. On this clonotype: Its antigen is unknown. A much more abundant neighbour one base away suggests this may be a read error.

Germline loops: CDR1 MGHDK, CDR2 SYGVNS. The CDR3 length is 17 residues. Total RNA, at least 6 micrograms per sample, was extracted from PBMCs. This chain links TRBV25-1 with TRBJ2-1; 10 bases match TRBD2. The end of the DNA is better explained by TRBJ2-7, so the J call may be wrong. Sequencing was carried out using blood. This clonotype was sampled from a woman aged 55-70 years in good health. Here the CDR3 reads CASSGNSGRLAYNEQYF. CDR3 nucleotide sequence: TGTGCCAGCAGTGGAAATAGCGGGAGGTTAGCCTACAATGAGCAGTACTTC.